This T cell receptor (beta chain) was obtained from a study of early T cells in non-severe SARS-CoV-2 infection. Study at large: Chains from this unsorted whole-blood bulk RNA could not be paired.

TCRdb recomputed calls from the 5' RACE reads with MiXCR, one row per CDR3 protein. The repertoire consists of about 80,000 distinct CDR3 sequences, with 15% to 20% occurring once and the leading ten covering roughly 3%. Germline V gives CDR1 MDHEN, CDR2 SYDVKM. J was trimmed by 7 bases and V by 2 bases; bases with no gene match: 0. This CDR3 region has 12 residues. This clonotype has only a few counts. What it binds is unknown. Study results and limitations: The study's VDJdb matching favored anti-spike CD8 responses and missed private and CD4 specificities.

The chain links TRBV28 to TRBJ2-7; 9 nucleotides match TRBD1. Sequencing was done on a sample of whole blood. The sequence derives from an adult who was a healthcare worker with PCR-confirmed SARS-CoV-2 infection or an uninfected control (not recorded which). CDR3 amino acids: CASSLGTGEQYF. Written as DNA, the CDR3 is TGTGCCAGCAGTTTAGGGACAGGGGAGCAGTACTTC.